This T cell receptor (beta chain) comes out of a study of cytomegalovirus exposure and HLA in healthy donors (dated 2017 in TCRdb). A note on the overall study: An earlier analysis of 587 of the donors reported 276 Gb of sequence data and 117 million unique TCR beta sequences obtained from about 179 million T cells. In a later genetic analysis, genome-wide SNP genotypes for about three fifths of the roughly 670 donors were used, and that subset was treated as a discovery cohort. Rather than drawing on any new phenotypic data, the later analysis identified candidate immune exposures from TCR beta sequences and the way those sequences occurred across donors. Both class I and class II loci were covered by HLA typing, at four-digit resolution. Several DR-DQ haplotypes were handled as single units for association and clustering because linkage in the cohort was strong. On average, about 240,000 unique TCR beta nucleotide sequences were sequenced per donor among 398 genotyped donors of the cohort, with 15% to 20% of those sequences being non-productive. In addition to the first cohort of about 650 subjects, a separate validation cohort of 120 different subjects was used. The study profiled the T cell repertoires of hundreds of subjects by immunosequencing and related them to cytomegalovirus serostatus. Typing coverage varied by locus: roughly 629-640 donors for A, B, C, DRB1 and DQB1; more than 500 for DQA1; more than 600 for DPA1; roughly 450 for DPB1. All discovery cohort repertoires had been generated using a single sequencing platform. To decide whether each TCR beta V gene segment behaved as functional or pseudogenic, an earlier analysis of several hundred of the donors relied on high-throughput TCR beta sequencing. Alongside the repertoire data, information on donor age, sex, ethnicity and CMV serostatus was compiled. To study patterns of TCR occurrence, a later analysis re-analyzed previously published TCR beta repertoires from several hundred donors and added high-resolution HLA genotyping. An early release that covered about 600 HLA-typed donors contained approximately 290 gigabases of sequencing data and approximately 85 million unique TCR sequences. To predict cytomegalovirus infection status, the study combined high-throughput TCR immunosequencing, statistical association of individual TCRs with disease status, and machine learning. The study was designed to test whether signatures of past pathogen exposure could be identified by cataloging public T cell receptors. Among the approximately 400 genotyped donors, approximately 77% belonged to the genetic ancestry cluster associated with self-reported Caucasian donors.

Concerning this clone itself: The antigen it recognizes is unknown. The record has no base qualities; no much larger clone is one base away.

In total, 666 healthy bone marrow donors made up the cohort. Cohort members were all nominally healthy when sampled, although unrecorded immune exposures were likely present. The donor was CMV seropositive and was included in the group of almost 300 seropositive cohort members. A peripheral blood sample was collected from each donor, and TCR beta sequencing was performed on peripheral blood mononuclear cells. Genomic DNA extraction from the blood cell samples was performed with the Qiagen DNeasy Blood Extraction Kit. The V and J ends are trimmed by 3 bases and 4 bases, leaving 5 bases between them. Based on the germline V gene, the CDR1 and CDR2 sequences are SGHDT and YYEEEE. There are 12 amino acids in the CDR3, from cysteine to phenylalanine inclusive. The entry retains the CDR3 DNA only, 36 bases that are in frame from base 1. General conclusions and limits of the study: Linkage disequilibrium might explain the correlated functional status among segregating V segments, but an unknown experimental factor could not be excluded. HLA typing was unavailable for some donors at each locus, so association tests used only the typed subset. For the cohort, immune exposure information was limited to CMV serostatus. Across donors, most TCR sequences were observed very rarely, whereas some public TCRs were present in many individuals. Strong co-occurrence of HLA alleles, especially DR and DQ, made assigning TCR associations to individual alleles difficult. A few of the identified cytomegalovirus-associated TCR beta chains were confirmed in vitro to be specific for cytomegalovirus antigens. Specific HLA alleles were associated with 15,000 to 20,000 TCR beta sequences at a false discovery rate of 0.05 in a later analysis. A total of about 180 TCR beta chains were listed by the study as associated with cytomegalovirus. The classifier was reported to diagnose cytomegalovirus status with high specificity and sensitivity in both the original cohort and the validation cohort. An association between a missense DCLRE1C variant and V-gene and J-gene trimming of TCR beta chains was found in a later genetic analysis and replicated in an independent cohort. In a later analysis, the rate of TCR association differed among HLA loci, with DRB1 alleles having the most associated TCRs and HLA-C alleles having the fewest. Some IMGT-functional V segments, including TRBV6-2 and TRBV6-3, could not be told apart with the 87-base-pair reads, so those segments were excluded. According to a later analysis, most CMV-associated TCR beta chains appeared to be HLA-restricted, and the HLA associations seemed to be driven largely by CMV exposure. Because counts were too low, about 18 rarely observed V segments, including chromosome 9 orphons, were left out of the earlier analysis of 500 to 750 of the donors. A further reported finding was that TCR beta sequences accurately predicted the HLA-A and HLA-B alleles for most subjects in the first cohort. In a later analysis, HLA-associated TCR beta chains were found to be more clonally expanded and to have lower generation probabilities than equally common non-associated chains. A group of highly shared sequence variants was considered likely to be a technical artifact of the sequencing pipeline. A later analysis reported that several top co-occurrence clusters appeared linked to parvovirus B19, influenza, CMV and Epstein-Barr virus. Roughly uniform sequencing depth across donors was assumed in presence/absence analyses, although this assumption may not hold. This cohort had only TCR beta chains sequenced, and the lack of alpha or paired-chain data limited which features could be detected. It was suggested by the authors that the approach could potentially be generalized to other disease states and immunological phenotypes. In a later genetic analysis, fewer N-insertions in productive TCRs were reported among donors in an Asian-associated ancestry cluster than the roughly 670-donor mean. Broadly in line with IMGT annotations, most TCR beta V segments showed up in productive rearrangements about 87% or about 30% of the time in an earlier analysis of a few hundred of the donors.

To prepare the library, the immunoSEQ multiplex PCR assay was applied. For the multiplex PCR, a mixture combining 60 forward primers for TCR Vbeta segments and 13 reverse primers for TCR Jbeta segments was used. The CDR3 region of rearranged TCR beta genes was amplified from genomic DNA by a multiplex PCR assay. The Illumina HiSeq System was used to sequence the amplified TCR beta libraries as 87-base-pair reads. In the original analysis: Across the roughly 640 repertoires, a later analysis counted 80 million or so unique TCR beta chains, roughly 11 million of which were shared by at least two donors. Raw reads were error-corrected and collapsed into unique sequences by a nearest-neighbor algorithm in which closely related sequences were merged to remove PCR and sequencing errors. V, D and J gene segments were assigned by aligning CDR3 sequences to IMGT reference sequences. For a sequence to be retained, a match of at least six nucleotides to both a V gene segment and a J gene segment was required. Rearrangements were classified as productive when the CDR3 lacked stop codons and remained in frame with V and J, and all other rearrangements were classified as non-productive. CDR3 was defined by IMGT convention, running from the second conserved V-encoded cysteine to the conserved J-encoded phenylalanine. Sequences without an unambiguous match to a single V gene segment were excluded from the earlier analysis of about 600 of the donors. An earlier analysis of about 600 of the donors called V segments functional above 56.7% productive rearrangements and segregating when the between-donor standard deviation exceeded 5%. A statistical classification framework was developed to diagnose cytomegalovirus status using the catalog of TCR beta chain sequences. V and J gene assignment, in a later analysis, came from comparing TCR nucleotide sequences with IMGT/GENE-DB human TR gene sequences. Using the TCRdist pipeline, a later analysis assigned CDR3 sequences along with most-parsimonious VDJ recombination scenarios. A later analysis defined each TCR beta chain by its CDR3 amino acid sequence plus V-gene family, and excluded reads lacking a unique V-gene family. In a later analysis, 450 to 600 highly shared, low-generation-probability nucleotide sequences were removed to address suspected cross-contamination and a sequencing artifact. In a later analysis, a clonal expansion index was calculated for each public chain from normalized within-repertoire ranks of inferred template counts. A later analysis computed generation probabilities with a VDJ recombination model fitted to out-of-frame rearrangements, and checked the results against IGoR. In a later analysis, hypergeometric tests were used to score TCR-TCR, TCR-HLA and TCR-CMV co-occurrence, with a repertoire-size bias correction applied to TCR pairs. A later analysis estimated false discovery rates by permuting HLA or CMV assignments 20 times. A later analysis grouped co-occurring TCRs with DBSCAN, adding TCRdist sequence similarity when clustering within HLA-allele-positive subsets. For co-occurrence clustering, repertoires with fewer than 30,000 or more than 120,000 public chains were excluded, along with four to six repertoires with anomalous nucleotide sharing. Drawn from immuneACCESS, this table holds only the in-frame rearrangements with V and J called that TCRdb kept. Clones are partly lost; checked studies trace under half to an unresolved V gene and leave the rest unexplained. That table supplies the V and J calls and clone size; D and trimming were determined from the DNA. The sample records 74,000 or so clones, roughly three quarters of which are singletons. In total, the top ten clones hold around a fifth of the sample.

Material: PBMCs. The clonotype was recovered from a middle-aged woman in good health and CMV-seropositive. This sequence uses TRBV5-6 and TRBJ1-5; there is no confident call for the D gene. The CDR3 region reads CASSYGNQPQHF. The nucleotides are TGTGCCAGCAGCTACGGTAATCAGCCCCAGCATTTT.